The 10 T cell receptor beta chains below come from one sample, sequenced in a study of blood T cell repertoires in COVID-19. Here immunoSEQ multiplex PCR was the method, and the copy in TCRdb shows in-frame clones only, minus some. This table holds over 80,000 clones, about four fifths found once. Material: peripheral blood. The source is a woman aged 60-70 years with acute or convalescent COVID-19.

This rearrangement joins TRBV19 to TRBJ1-1; possibly TRBD1 for D (6 bases). This CDR3 contains 16 residues. The germline V and J ends were trimmed by 4 bases and 0 bases, with 15 bases remaining between them. CDR1 is LNHDA and CDR2 is SQIVND in the germline V gene (reference sequence). CDR3 protein: CASSTDRTRMNTEAFF. The CDR3 bases are TGTGCCAGTAGTACAGACAGGACAAGAATGAACACTGAAGCTTTCTTT.

This chain connects TRBV7-3 to TRBJ2-3, with unresolved D. Germline-derived CDR1 and CDR2 are SGHTA and FQGTGA. This CDR3 spans 15 amino acids. V lost 1 base and J 3 bases, leaving 11 bases between the germline ends. The CDR3 DNA is TGTGCCAGCAGCTTAAGCCAGGTAGAAACAGATACGCAGTATTTT. This gives the protein CASSLSQVETDTQYF.

The chain links TRBV7-2 to TRBJ2-7; 7 nucleotides line up with TRBD1. This CDR3 contains 17 residues. CDR1 is SGHTA and CDR2 is FQGNSA in the germline V gene. V shed 5 bases and J 1 base; nucleotides not matched to a gene: 14. CDR3 residues: CASSLDTGVGNSYEQYF. The CDR3, as DNA: TGTGCCAGCAGCCTAGATACAGGGGTTGGGAATTCCTACGAGCAGTACTTC.

The chain joins TRBV4-1 to TRBJ2-4, with 8 bases aligning to TRBD1. This CDR3 contains 14 residues. J was trimmed by 7 bases and V by 4 bases; bases with no gene match: 6. Germline V gene sequence: CDR1 MGHRA, CDR2 YSYEKL. The CDR3 region has the DNA TGCGCCAGCAGCCGAGACAGGGGTAGGAACATTCAGTACTTC. Its protein is CASSRDRGRNIQYF.

The rearrangement joins TRBV5-1 to TRBJ1-1; 8 nucleotides align to TRBD1. The CDR3 consists of 15 residues. J was trimmed by 1 base and V by 1 base; bases with no gene match: 3. The germline V gene encodes CDR1 SGHRS and CDR2 YFSETQ. The CDR3 protein is CASSLRTGQNTEAFF. Written as DNA, the CDR3 is TGCGCCAGCAGCTTGAGGACAGGGCAGAACACTGAAGCTTTCTTT.

The J gene is TRBJ2-1, the V gene TRBV11-3; 8 nucleotides line up with TRBD1. The CDR3 runs to 14 residues. V lost 7 bases to trimming and J lost 4 bases; unmatched junction nucleotides: 6. The V gene's germline CDR1 is SGHNT and CDR2 YENEEA. The chain's CDR3 is CASNEDRAYNEQFF. CDR3 DNA: TGTGCCAGCAACGAGGACAGGGCTTACAATGAGCAGTTCTTC.

This rearrangement joins TRBV5-4 to TRBJ2-2, with 9 positions matching TRBD1. CDR1 and CDR2 from the germline V gene are SGHNT and YYREEE (reference sequence). The trim removed 4 bases at V and 6 bases at J, leaving 7 bases unmatched. The CDR3 is 15 amino acids. CDR3 amino acids: CASSPGQGIAGELFF. The CDR3 nucleotides read TGTGCCAGCAGCCCCGGACAGGGGATCGCCGGGGAGCTGTTTTTT.

This clone occurred once. The chain has TRBV6-5 and TRBJ1-2; possibly TRBD1 for D (5 bases). This CDR3 has 13 residues. Looked up from germline, CDR1 is MNHEY and CDR2 is SVGAGI. V was shortened by 6 bases and J by 7 bases, with 15 bases between the two germline ends. The CDR3 bases are TGTGCCAGCAGCCCCCGGGGGGTGGGTGGCTACACCTTC. It is translated as CASSPRGVGGYTF.

The chain joins TRBV7-6 to TRBJ2-7; 7 positions agree with TRBD1. Looked up from germline, CDR1 is SGHVS and CDR2 is FNYEAQ. V was clipped by 6 bases and J by 4 bases; unmatched bases: 12. The CDR3 spans 15 residues. CDR3 sequence (DNA): TGTGCCAGCAGTCATGGTCGGACAGGAGTTTACGAGCAGTACTTC. It translates to CASSHGRTGVYEQYF.

This chain joins TRBV5-1 and TRBJ1-3; no definite D call. The CDR3 spans 15 residues. Per germline, CDR1 SGHRS and CDR2 YFSETQ. V was trimmed by 0 bases and J by 0 bases, leaving 7 bases between them. CDR3 nucleotide sequence: TGCGCCAGCAGCTTGGACGGTAGCTCTGGAAACACCATATATTTT. It is translated as CASSLDGSSGNTIYF.